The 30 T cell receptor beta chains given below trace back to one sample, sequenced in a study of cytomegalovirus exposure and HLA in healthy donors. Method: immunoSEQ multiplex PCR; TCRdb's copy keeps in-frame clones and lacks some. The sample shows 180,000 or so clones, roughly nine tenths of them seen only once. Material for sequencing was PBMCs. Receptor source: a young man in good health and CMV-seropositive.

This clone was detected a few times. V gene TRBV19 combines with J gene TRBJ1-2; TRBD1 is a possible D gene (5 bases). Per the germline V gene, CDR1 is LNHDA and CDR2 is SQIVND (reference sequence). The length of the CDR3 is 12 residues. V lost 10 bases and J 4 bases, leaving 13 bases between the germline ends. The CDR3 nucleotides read TGTGCCACGGATGGGGGGAGCTATGGCTACACCTTC. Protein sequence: CATDGGSYGYTF.

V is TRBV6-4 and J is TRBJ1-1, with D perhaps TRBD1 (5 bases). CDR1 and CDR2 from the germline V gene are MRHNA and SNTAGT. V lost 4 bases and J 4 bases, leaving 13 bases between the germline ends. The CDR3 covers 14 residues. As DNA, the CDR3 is TGTGCCAGCAGTGCCCGAGGGGAGGGCACTGAAGCTTTCTTT. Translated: CASSARGEGTEAFF.

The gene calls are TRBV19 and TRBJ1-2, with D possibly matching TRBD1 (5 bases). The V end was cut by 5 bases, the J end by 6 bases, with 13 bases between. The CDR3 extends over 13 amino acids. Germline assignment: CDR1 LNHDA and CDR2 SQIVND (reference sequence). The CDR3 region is CASSPRGRDGYTF. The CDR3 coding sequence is TGTGCCAGTAGTCCCCGGGGGAGAGATGGCTACACCTTC.

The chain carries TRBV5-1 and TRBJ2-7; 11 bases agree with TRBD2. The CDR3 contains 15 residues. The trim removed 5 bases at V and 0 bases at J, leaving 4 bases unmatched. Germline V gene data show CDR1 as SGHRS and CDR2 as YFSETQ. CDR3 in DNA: TGCGCCAGCAGAGATACTAGCGGGAGCTCCTACGAGCAGTACTTC. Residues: CASRDTSGSSYEQYF.

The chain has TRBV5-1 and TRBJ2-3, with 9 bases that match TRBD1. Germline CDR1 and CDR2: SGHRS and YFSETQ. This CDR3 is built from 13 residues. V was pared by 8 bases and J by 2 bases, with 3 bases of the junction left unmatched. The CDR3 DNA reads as TGCGCCAGTGGGACAGGGAACACAGATACGCAGTATTTT. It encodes CASGTGNTDTQYF.

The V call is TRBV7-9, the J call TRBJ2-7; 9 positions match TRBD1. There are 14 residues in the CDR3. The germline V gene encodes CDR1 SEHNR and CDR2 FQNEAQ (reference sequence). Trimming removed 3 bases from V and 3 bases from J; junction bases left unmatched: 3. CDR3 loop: CASSLGTGLYEQYF. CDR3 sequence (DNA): TGTGCCAGCAGCTTGGGGACAGGGCTCTACGAGCAGTACTTC.

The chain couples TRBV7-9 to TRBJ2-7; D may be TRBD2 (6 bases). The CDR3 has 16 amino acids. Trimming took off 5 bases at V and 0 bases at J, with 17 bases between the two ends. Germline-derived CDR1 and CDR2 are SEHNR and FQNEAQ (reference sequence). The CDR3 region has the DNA TGTGCCAGCAGCATCGATCCGGGACTCGGCTCCTACGAGCAGTACTTC. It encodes CASSIDPGLGSYEQYF.

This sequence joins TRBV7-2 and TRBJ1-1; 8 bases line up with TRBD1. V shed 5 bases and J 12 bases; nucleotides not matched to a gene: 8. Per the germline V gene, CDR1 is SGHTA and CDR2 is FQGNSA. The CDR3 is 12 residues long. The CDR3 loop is CASSQDRDATFF. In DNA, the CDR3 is TGTGCCAGCAGCCAGGACAGGGACGCGACTTTCTTT.

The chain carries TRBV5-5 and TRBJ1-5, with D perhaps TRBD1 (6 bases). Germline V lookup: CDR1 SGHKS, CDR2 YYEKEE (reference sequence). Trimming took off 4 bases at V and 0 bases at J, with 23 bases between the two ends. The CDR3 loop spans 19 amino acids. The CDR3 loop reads CASSEEGGPPPDSNQPQHF. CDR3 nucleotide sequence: TGTGCCAGCAGCGAAGAAGGGGGGCCACCCCCCGATAGCAATCAGCCCCAGCATTTT. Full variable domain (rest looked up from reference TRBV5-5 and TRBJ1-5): DAGVTQSPTHLIKTRGQQVTLRCSPISGHKSVSWYQQVLGQGPQFIFQYYEKEERGRGNFPDRFSARQFPNYSSELNVNALLLGDSALYLCASSEEGGPPPDSNQPQHFGDGTRLSIL.

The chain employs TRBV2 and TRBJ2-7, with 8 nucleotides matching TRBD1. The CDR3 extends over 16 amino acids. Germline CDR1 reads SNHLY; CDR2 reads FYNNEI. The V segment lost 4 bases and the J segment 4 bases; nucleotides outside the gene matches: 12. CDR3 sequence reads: CASSGGLQGVTYEQYF. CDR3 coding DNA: TGTGCCAGCAGTGGGGGTCTACAGGGGGTCACTTACGAGCAGTACTTC. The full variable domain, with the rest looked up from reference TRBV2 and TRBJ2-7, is EPEVTQTPSHQVTQMGQEVILRCVPISNHLYFYWYRQILGQKVEFLVSFYNNEISEKSEIFDDQFSVERPDGSNFTLKIRSTKLEDSAMYFCASSGGLQGVTYEQYFGPGTRLTVT.

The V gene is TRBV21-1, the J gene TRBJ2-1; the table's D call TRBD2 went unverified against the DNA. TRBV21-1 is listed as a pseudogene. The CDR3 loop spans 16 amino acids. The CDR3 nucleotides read TGTGCCAGCAGCTTGTCTAGCGGTCCCACAAACAGGGAGCAGTTCTTC. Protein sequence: CASSLSSGPTNREQFF.

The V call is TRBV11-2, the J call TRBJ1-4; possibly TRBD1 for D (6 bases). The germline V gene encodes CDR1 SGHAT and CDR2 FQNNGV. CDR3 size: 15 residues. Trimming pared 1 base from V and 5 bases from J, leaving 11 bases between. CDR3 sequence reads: CASSLVWGQNEKLFF. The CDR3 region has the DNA TGTGCCAGCAGCTTAGTTTGGGGGCAAAATGAAAAACTGTTTTTT.

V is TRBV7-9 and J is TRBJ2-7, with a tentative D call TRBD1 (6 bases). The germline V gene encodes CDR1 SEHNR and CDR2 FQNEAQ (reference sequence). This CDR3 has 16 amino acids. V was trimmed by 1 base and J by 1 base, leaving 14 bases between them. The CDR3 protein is CASSLGTGTTSYEQYF. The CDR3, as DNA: TGTGCCAGCAGCTTAGGGACCGGGACAACTTCCTACGAGCAGTACTTC.

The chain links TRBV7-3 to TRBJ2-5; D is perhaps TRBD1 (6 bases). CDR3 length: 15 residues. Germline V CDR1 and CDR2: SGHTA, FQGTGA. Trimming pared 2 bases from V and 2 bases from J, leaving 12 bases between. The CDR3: CASSLGRRGQETQYF. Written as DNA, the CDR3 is TGTGCCAGCAGCTTAGGGCGCAGGGGACAAGAGACCCAGTACTTC.

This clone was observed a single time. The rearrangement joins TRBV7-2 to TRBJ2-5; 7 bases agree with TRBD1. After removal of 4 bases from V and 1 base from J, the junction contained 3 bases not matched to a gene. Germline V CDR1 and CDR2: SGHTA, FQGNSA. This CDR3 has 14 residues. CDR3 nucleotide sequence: TGTGCCAGCAGCTATGACAGGGTCCAAGAGACCCAGTACTTC. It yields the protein CASSYDRVQETQYF.

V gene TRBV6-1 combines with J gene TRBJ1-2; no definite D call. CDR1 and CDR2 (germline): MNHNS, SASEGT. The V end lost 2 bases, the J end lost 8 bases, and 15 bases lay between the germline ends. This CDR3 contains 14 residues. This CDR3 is CASSELVAVGGYTF. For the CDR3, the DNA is TGTGCCAGCAGTGAACTCGTCGCCGTCGGGGGCTACACCTTC.

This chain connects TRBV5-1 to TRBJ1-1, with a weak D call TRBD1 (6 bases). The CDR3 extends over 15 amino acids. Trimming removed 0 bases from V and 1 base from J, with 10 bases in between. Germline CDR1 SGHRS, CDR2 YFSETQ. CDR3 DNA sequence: TGCGCCAGCAGCTTGGGGGTGACAGGGAACACTGAAGCTTTCTTT. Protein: CASSLGVTGNTEAFF.

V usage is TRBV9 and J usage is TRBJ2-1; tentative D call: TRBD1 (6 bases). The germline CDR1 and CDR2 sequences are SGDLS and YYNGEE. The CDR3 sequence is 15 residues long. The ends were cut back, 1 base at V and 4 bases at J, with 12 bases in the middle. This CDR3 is CASSVIGDIYNEQFF. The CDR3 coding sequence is TGTGCCAGCAGCGTAATTGGGGACATATACAATGAGCAGTTCTTC.

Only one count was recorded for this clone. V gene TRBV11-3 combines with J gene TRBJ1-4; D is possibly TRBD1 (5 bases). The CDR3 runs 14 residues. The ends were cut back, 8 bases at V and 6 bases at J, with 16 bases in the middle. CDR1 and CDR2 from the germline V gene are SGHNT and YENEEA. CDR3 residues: CASATWRGDEKLFF. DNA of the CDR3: TGTGCCAGCGCTACTTGGAGGGGAGATGAAAAACTGTTTTTT.

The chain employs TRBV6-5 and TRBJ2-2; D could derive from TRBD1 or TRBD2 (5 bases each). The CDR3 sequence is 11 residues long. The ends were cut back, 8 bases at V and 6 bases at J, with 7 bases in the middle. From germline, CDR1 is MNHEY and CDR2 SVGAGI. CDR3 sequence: CASGGSGELFF. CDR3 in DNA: TGTGCCAGCGGGGGTTCCGGGGAGCTGTTTTTT.

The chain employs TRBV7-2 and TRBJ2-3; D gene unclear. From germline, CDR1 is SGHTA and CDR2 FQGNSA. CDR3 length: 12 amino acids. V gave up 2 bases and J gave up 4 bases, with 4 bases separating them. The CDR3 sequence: CASSLSADTQYF. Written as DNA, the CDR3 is TGTGCCAGCAGCTTATCAGCAGATACGCAGTATTTT.

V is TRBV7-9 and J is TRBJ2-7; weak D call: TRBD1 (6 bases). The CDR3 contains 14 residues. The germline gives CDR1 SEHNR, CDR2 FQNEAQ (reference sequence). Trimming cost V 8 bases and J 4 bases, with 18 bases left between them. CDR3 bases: TGTGCCAGCCGTAGGTCCGGACAGAGGTACGAGCAGTACTTC. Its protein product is CASRRSGQRYEQYF.

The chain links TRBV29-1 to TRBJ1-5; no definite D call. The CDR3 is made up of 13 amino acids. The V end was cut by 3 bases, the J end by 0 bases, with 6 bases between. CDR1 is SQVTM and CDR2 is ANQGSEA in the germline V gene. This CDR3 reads CSVETGSNQPQHF. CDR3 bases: TGCAGCGTTGAGACCGGTAGCAATCAGCCCCAGCATTTT.

The CDR3 nucleotides are TGTGCCAGCATACGGACAGGGAACTCCTACGAGCAGTACTTC. Translating gives CASIRTGNSYEQYF. The rearrangement uses TRBV6-1 and TRBJ2-7; TRBD1 aligns across 8 bases. The CDR3 is made up of 14 amino acids. CDR1 MNHNS and CDR2 SASEGT come from the germline V gene. Trimming took 7 bases from V and 0 from J; bases not matched to a gene: 5.

CDR3 residues: CASSPSLSGETQYF. The CDR3 DNA is TGTGCCAGCAGTCCGTCCCTGAGCGGGGAGACCCAGTACTTC. The rearrangement uses TRBV28 and TRBJ2-5; TRBD2 is a possible D gene (6 bases). The CDR3 spans 14 residues. The germline V gene encodes CDR1 MDHEN and CDR2 SYDVKM. Trimming pared 5 bases from V and 5 bases from J, leaving 15 bases between.

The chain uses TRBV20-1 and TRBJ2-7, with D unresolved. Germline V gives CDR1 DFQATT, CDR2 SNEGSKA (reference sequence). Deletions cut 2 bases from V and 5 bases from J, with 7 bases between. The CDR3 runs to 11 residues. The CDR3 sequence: CSARKVDEQYF. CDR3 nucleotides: TGCAGTGCTAGAAAGGTCGACGAGCAGTACTTC.

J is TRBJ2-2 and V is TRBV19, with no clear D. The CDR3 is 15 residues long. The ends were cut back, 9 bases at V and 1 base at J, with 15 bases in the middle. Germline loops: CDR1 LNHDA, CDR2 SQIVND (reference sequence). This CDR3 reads CASSLGRMNTGELFF. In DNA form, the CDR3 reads TGTGCCAGCAGCCTCGGACGGATGAACACCGGGGAGCTGTTTTTT.

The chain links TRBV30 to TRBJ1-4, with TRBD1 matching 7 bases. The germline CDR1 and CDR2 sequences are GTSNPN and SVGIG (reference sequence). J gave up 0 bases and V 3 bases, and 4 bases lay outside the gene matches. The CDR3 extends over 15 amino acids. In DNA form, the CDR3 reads TGTGCCTGGAGCGCGACAGGGACAACTAATGAAAAACTGTTTTTT. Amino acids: CAWSATGTTNEKLFF.

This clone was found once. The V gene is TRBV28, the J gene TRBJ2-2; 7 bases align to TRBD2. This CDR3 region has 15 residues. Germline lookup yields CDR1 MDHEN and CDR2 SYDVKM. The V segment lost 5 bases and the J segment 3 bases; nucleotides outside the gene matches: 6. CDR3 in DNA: TGTGCCAGCAGTGTGCGGGACTACCACACCGGGGAGCTGTTTTTT. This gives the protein CASSVRDYHTGELFF. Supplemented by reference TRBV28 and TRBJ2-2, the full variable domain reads DVKVTQSSRYLVKRTGEKVFLECVQDMDHENMFWYRQDPGLGLRLIYFSYDVKMKEKGDIPEGYSVSREKKERFSLILESASTNQTSMYLCASSVRDYHTGELFFGEGSRLTVL.

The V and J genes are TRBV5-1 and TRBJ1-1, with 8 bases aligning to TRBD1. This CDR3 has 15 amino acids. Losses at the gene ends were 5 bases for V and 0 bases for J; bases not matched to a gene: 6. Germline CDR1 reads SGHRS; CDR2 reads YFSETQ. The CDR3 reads CASRAPGQVNTEAFF. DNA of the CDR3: TGCGCCAGCAGGGCTCCGGGACAGGTGAACACTGAAGCTTTCTTT.